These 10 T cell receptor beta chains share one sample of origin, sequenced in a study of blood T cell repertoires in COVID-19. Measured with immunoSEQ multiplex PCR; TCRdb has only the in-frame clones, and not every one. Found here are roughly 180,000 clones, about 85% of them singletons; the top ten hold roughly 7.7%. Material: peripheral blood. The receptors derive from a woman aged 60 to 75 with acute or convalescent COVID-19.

The CDR3 region is CSVEDRQGSYNEQFF. CDR3 nucleotide sequence: TGCAGCGTTGAAGATCGGCAGGGCTCCTACAATGAGCAGTTCTTC. This rearrangement joins TRBV29-1 to TRBJ2-1, with D possibly TRBD1 on 5 matching bases. The germline gives CDR1 SQVTM, CDR2 ANQGSEA. Trimming cost V 0 bases and J 0 bases, with 9 bases left between them. The CDR3 sequence is 15 residues long.

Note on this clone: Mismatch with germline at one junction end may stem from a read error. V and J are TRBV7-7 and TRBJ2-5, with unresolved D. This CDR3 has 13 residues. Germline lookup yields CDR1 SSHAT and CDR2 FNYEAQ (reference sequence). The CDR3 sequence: CASSLNFQETQYF. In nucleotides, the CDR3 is TGTGCTAGCAGCTTAAACTTCCAAGAGACCCAGTACTTC.

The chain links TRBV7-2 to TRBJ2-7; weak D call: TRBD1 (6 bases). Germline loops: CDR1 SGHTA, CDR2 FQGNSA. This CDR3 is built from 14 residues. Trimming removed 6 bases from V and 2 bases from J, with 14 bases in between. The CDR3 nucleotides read TGTGCCAGCAGACTGGACAGCATTACCTACGAGCAGTACGTC. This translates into CASRLDSITYEQYV.

Here the CDR3 reads CASSGSGRRNNEQFF. CDR3 DNA: TGTGCCAGCAGCGGGAGCGGGAGAAGGAACAATGAGCAGTTCTTC. The J gene is TRBJ2-1, the V gene TRBV11-3, with 8 bases fitting TRBD2. V trimming: 5 bases; J trimming: 5 bases; junction bases outside the gene matches: 8. The CDR3 is 15 amino acids. Germline CDR1 SGHNT, CDR2 YENEEA.

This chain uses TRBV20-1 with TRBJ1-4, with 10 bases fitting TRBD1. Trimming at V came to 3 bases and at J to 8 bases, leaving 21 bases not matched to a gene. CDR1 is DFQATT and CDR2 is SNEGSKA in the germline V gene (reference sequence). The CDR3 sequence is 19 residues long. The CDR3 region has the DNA TGCAGTGCTAGTCCCTGGGGCCCCCGACAGGGGGCTTTACAGGAAAAACTGTTTTTT. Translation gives CSASPWGPRQGALQEKLFF.

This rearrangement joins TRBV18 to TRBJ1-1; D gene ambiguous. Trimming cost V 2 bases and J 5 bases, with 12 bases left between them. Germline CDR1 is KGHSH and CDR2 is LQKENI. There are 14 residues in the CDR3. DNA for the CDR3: TGTGCCAGCTCACCATTCGCCGGCGGTACTGAAGCTTTCTTT. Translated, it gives CASSPFAGGTEAFF.

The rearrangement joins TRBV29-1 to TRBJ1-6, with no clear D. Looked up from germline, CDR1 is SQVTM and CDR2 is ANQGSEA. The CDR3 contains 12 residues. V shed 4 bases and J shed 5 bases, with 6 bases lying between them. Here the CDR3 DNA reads TGCAGCGTTGGGGAGAATAATTCACCCCTCCACTTT. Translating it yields CSVGENNSPLHF.

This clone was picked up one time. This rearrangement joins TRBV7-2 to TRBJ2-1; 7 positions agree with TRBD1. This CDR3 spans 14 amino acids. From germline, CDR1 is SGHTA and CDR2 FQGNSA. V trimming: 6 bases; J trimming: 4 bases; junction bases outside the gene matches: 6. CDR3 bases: TGTGCCAGCAGACCCAACAGGGGTTACAATGAGCAGTTCTTC. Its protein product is CASRPNRGYNEQFF.

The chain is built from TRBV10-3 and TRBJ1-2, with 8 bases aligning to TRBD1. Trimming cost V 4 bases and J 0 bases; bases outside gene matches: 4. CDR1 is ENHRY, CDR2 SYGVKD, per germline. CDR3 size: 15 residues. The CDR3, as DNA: TGTGCCATCAGTGGTGGACAGGGAACTAACTATGGCTACACCTTC. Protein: CAISGGQGTNYGYTF.

Here the CDR3 DNA reads TGTGCCAGCAGCCAACTACCGGGTCATGAGCAGTTCTTC. Its protein product is CASSQLPGHEQFF. This sequence joins TRBV3-1 (or the pseudogene TRBV3-2) and TRBJ2-1; D not resolved. Germline V gene sequence: CDR1 LGHDT, CDR2 YNNKEL (reference sequence). This CDR3 is 13 amino acids long. The V end was cut by 2 bases, the J end by 8 bases, with 10 bases between.